The 13 T cell receptor beta chains given below trace back to one sample, sequenced in a study of cytomegalovirus exposure and HLA in healthy donors. This PCR relied on a set of 60 Vbeta primers and 13 Jbeta primers. TCRdb's copy holds only in-frame clones and misses some; the assay was immunoSEQ multiplex PCR. This sample's clone table lists approximately 120,000 clones. Sequenced material: PBMCs. The receptor set was obtained from a man aged 25 to 40 in good health and CMV-seronegative.

The genes are TRBV11-3 and TRBJ1-2; D might be TRBD1 (5 bases). CDR3 length: 13 amino acids. Germline V CDR1 and CDR2: SGHNT, YENEEA. V was clipped by 5 bases and J by 9 bases, with 16 bases between them. CDR3 region: CASSLGGEDSYTF. The CDR3 nucleotides are TGTGCCAGCAGCCTTGGCGGGGAGGACAGCTACACCTTC.

The chain uses TRBV14 and TRBJ2-4, with a weak D call TRBD1 (5 bases). CDR3 length: 16 amino acids. V was shortened by 4 bases and J by 2 bases, with 15 bases between the two germline ends. CDR1 and CDR2 from the germline V gene are SGHDN and FVKESK. DNA of the CDR3: TGTGCCAGCAGCCGGGGCGGTTGGCTCCCCAAAAACATTCAGTACTTC. This translates into CASSRGGWLPKNIQYF.

The chain uses TRBV28 and TRBJ1-1, with D possibly matching TRBD1 (6 bases). Trimming took off 7 bases at V and 1 base at J, with 13 bases between the two ends. Germline CDR1 and CDR2: MDHEN and SYDVKM. The CDR3 loop spans 14 amino acids. The CDR3 DNA follows: TGTGCCAGCATTGGACAAGGGGGGAACACTGAAGCTTTCTTT. Translating gives CASIGQGGNTEAFF. The full variable domain, in which reference TRBV28 and TRBJ1-1 provide the parts outside the CDR3, is DVKVTQSSRYLVKRTGEKVFLECVQDMDHENMFWYRQDPGLGLRLIYFSYDVKMKEKGDIPEGYSVSREKKERFSLILESASTNQTSMYLCASIGQGGNTEAFFGQGTRLTVV.

The chain uses TRBV15 and TRBJ2-3; a possible D gene is TRBD2 (5 bases). V lost 8 bases and J lost 0, with 12 bases in between. The CDR3 extends over 14 amino acids. Germline CDR1 and CDR2: LNHNV and YYDKDF (reference sequence). This CDR3 reads CATQQRSSTDTQYF. The CDR3 DNA is TGTGCCACCCAACAGCGGTCTAGCACAGATACGCAGTATTTT.

The chain joins TRBV7-9 to TRBJ1-2; possibly TRBD1 for D (5 bases). The CDR3 spans 15 residues. Trimming removed 4 bases from V and 0 bases from J, with 12 bases in between. In germline, CDR1 is SEHNR, CDR2 FQNEAQ (reference sequence). The CDR3 DNA follows: TGTGCCAGCAGCTCCCGGGGGGGGGCTAACTATGGCTACACCTTC. Its translation: CASSSRGGANYGYTF. The full variable domain, its missing parts supplied by reference TRBV7-9 and TRBJ1-2, is DTGVSQNPRHKITKRGQNVTFRCDPISEHNRLYWYRQTLGQGPEFLTYFQNEAQLEKSRLLSDRFSAERPKGSFSTLEIQRTEQGDSAMYLCASSSRGGANYGYTFGSGTRLTVV.

J is TRBJ2-1 and V is TRBV28; 7 nucleotides align to TRBD1. This CDR3 is 15 amino acids long. Germline loops: CDR1 MDHEN, CDR2 SYDVKM. Trimming cost V 7 bases and J 5 bases; bases outside gene matches: 11. The CDR3 sequence is CASITGQVRHNEQFF. The CDR3 DNA is TGTGCCAGCATCACCGGACAGGTCAGGCACAATGAGCAGTTCTTC.

V gene TRBV10-3 combines with J gene TRBJ1-1, with a possible D match to TRBD1 (5 bases). V was clipped by 3 bases and J by 4 bases, with 15 bases between them. This CDR3 spans 15 amino acids. Germline values: CDR1 ENHRY, CDR2 SYGVKD. The CDR3 DNA sequence: TGTGCCATCAGTGAAGAGGGGAAGGAGGGCACTGAAGCTTTCTTT. Protein: CAISEEGKEGTEAFF.

The chain recombines TRBV4-1 with TRBJ2-1; 11 nucleotides line up with TRBD2. Germline V gene data show CDR1 as MGHRA and CDR2 as YSYEKL. V was clipped by 4 bases and J by 2 bases; unmatched bases: 7. The CDR3 runs 17 residues. The CDR3: CASSPNPTSGTYNEQFF. Written as DNA, the CDR3 is TGCGCCAGCAGCCCGAACCCGACTAGCGGGACCTACAATGAGCAGTTCTTC.

This chain connects TRBV7-6 to TRBJ2-7; 9 bases line up with TRBD2. J was trimmed by 6 bases and V by 3 bases; bases with no gene match: 6. Per germline, CDR1 SGHVS and CDR2 FNYEAQ. CDR3 size: 14 residues. The CDR3 protein is CASSFLAGSSEQYF. In nucleotides, the CDR3 is TGTGCCAGCAGCTTTCTAGCGGGATCGTCCGAGCAGTACTTC.

The rearrangement joins TRBV7-9 to TRBJ1-1; D is unclear. V was shortened by 6 bases and J by 7 bases, with 12 bases between the two germline ends. CDR1 is SEHNR and CDR2 is FQNEAQ in the germline V gene (reference sequence). The CDR3 totals 12 residues. The CDR3 sequence is CASSLETVEAFF. In DNA form, the CDR3 reads TGTGCCAGCAGTTTGGAGACCGTTGAAGCTTTCTTT.

The J gene is TRBJ2-2, the V gene TRBV2, with D hard to call. Per the germline V gene, CDR1 is SNHLY and CDR2 is FYNNEI. This CDR3 is 14 amino acids long. Trimming removed 7 bases at V and 1 base at J, with 10 bases between. CDR3 sequence (DNA): TGTGCCAGCAAGCCCGTGAGGAACACCGGGGAGCTGTTTTTT. This gives the protein CASKPVRNTGELFF.

This chain links TRBV18 with TRBJ2-7, with TRBD1 matching over 7 bases. The length of the CDR3 is 15 residues. V lost 6 bases to trimming and J lost 0 bases; unmatched junction nucleotides: 8. Germline V gene sequence: CDR1 KGHSH, CDR2 LQKENI. CDR3 protein: CASSLQGKGSYEQYF. CDR3 DNA sequence: TGTGCCAGCTCGCTACAGGGGAAGGGCTCCTACGAGCAGTACTTC.

The chain is built from TRBV7-2 and TRBJ2-7; D might be TRBD1 (6 bases). Per germline, CDR1 SGHTA and CDR2 FQGNSA. V lost 2 bases, J lost 2 bases, and 13 bases lay in between. The CDR3 spans 15 residues. The CDR3 coding sequence is TGTGCCAGCAGCTTACGGACAGTAAATGCCTACGAGCAGTACTTC. Amino acids: CASSLRTVNAYEQYF.